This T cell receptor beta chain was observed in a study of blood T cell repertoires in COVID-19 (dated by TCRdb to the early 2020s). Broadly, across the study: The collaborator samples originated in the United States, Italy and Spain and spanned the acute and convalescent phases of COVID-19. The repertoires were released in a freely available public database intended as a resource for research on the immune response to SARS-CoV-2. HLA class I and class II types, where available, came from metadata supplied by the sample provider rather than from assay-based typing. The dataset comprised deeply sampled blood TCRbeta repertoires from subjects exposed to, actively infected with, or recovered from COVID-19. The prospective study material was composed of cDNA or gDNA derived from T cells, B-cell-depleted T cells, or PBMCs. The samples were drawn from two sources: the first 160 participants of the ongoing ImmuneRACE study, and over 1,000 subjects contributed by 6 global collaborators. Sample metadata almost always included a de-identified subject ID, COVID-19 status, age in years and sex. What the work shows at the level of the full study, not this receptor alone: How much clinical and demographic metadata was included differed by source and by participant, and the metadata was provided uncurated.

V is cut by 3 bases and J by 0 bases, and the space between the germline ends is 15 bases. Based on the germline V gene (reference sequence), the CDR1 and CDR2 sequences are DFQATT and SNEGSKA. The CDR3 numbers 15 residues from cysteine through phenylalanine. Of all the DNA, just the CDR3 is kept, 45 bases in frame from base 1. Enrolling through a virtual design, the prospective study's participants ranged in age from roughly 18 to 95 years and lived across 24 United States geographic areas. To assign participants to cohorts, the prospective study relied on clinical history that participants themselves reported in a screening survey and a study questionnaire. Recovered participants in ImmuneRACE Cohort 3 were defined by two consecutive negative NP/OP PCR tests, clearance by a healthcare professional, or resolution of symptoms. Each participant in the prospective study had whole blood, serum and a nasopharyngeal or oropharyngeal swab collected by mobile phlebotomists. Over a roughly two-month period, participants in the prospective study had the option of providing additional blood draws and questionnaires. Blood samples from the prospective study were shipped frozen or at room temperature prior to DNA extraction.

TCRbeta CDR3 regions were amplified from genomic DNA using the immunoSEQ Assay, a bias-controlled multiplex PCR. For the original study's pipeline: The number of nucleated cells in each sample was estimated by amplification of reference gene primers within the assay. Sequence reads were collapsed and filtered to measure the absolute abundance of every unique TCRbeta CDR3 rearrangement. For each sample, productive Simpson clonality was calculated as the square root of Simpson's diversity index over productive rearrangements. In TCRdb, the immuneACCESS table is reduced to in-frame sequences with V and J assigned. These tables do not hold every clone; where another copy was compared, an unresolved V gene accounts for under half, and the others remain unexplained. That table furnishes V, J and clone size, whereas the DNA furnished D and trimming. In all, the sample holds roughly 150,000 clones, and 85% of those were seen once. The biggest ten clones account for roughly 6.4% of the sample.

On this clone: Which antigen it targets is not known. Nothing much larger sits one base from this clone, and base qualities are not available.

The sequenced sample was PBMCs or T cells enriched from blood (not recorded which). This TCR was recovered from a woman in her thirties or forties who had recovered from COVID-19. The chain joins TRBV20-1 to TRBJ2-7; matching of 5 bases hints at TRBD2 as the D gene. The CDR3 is CSASEGKLASYEQYF. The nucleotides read TGCAGTGCTAGTGAAGGGAAGCTAGCCTCCTACGAGCAGTACTTC.